The clone carrying this T cell receptor (beta chain) was detected a few times. Antigen specificity is unknown. Germline assignment: CDR1 LNHNV and CDR2 YYDKDF (reference sequence). The CDR3 length is 16 residues. With 4 bases clipped from V and 0 bases from J, the junction kept 3 bases outside the gene matches. These data come from a study of T cell repertoires in cytomegalovirus infection. Across the whole study: Newly reported HLA-C-restricted and thoroughly characterized HLA-B-restricted CMV epitopes were employed.

General observations from the study: Cumulative public TCR beta family frequency identified CMV carriers with the relevant HLA.

One entry per CDR3 protein, called by TCRdb with MiXCR from the reads. The data show about 830,000 distinct CDR3 sequences, approximately 30% seen once. The TCR sequence derives from a human donor in good health (CMV status not recorded). Some clones in this sample may be carry-over from other donors' samples. The sample consisted of cultured CD8+ T cells from PBMCs, taken from culture after CMV antigen stimulation. This chain uses TRBV15 with TRBJ2-5; TRBD2 matches 12 bases. CDR3 residues: CATSTGTSGYQETQYF. CDR3 sequence (DNA): TGTGCCACCAGCACCGGGACTAGCGGGTACCAAGAGACCCAGTACTTC.